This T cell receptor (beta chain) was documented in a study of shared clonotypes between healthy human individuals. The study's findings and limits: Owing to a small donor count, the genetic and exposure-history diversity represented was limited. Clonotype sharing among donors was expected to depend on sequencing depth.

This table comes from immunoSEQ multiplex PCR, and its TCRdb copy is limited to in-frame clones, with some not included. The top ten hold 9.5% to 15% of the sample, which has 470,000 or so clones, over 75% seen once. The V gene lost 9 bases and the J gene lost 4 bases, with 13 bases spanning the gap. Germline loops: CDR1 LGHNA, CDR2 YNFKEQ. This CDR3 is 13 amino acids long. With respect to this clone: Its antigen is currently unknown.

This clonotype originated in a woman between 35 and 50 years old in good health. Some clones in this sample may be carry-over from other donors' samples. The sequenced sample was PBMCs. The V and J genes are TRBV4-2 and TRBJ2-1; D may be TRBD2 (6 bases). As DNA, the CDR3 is TGTGCCAGAGGGGACGGGAGTTACAATGAGCAGTTCTTC. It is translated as CARGDGSYNEQFF.